What follows is one T cell receptor (beta chain) and its context. The antigen remains unidentified. This CDR3 is 15 amino acids long. Trimming took 1 base from V and 0 from J, leaving 11 bases between them. CDR1 and CDR2 from the germline V gene are SGHDT and YYEEEE. This specimen belongs to a study of shared clonotypes between healthy human individuals. Study-wide results and caveats: Larger estimated richness was generally seen in naive subsets than in memory subsets.

Division of CD4+ cells produced a CD45RA+ naive subset and a CD45RA-negative memory subset. A deep-level run was used for the assay. Clones were read by immunoSEQ multiplex PCR, and TCRdb kept only the in-frame ones, dropping some. The data show 2.3 million or so clones, with more than 80% seen just once and under 0.45% held by the top ten. The V call is TRBV5-6, the J call TRBJ2-7; unclear D gene. Sample: naive CD4+ T cells from PBMCs. Subset denoted: CD45RA+ positively selected. The receptor's source is a young man in good health. Some clones in this sample may be carry-over from other donors' samples. The CDR3 DNA reads TGTGCCAGCAGCTTGTTTTTCGGCAGCTCCTACGAGCAGTACTTC. The encoded protein is CASSLFFGSSYEQYF.